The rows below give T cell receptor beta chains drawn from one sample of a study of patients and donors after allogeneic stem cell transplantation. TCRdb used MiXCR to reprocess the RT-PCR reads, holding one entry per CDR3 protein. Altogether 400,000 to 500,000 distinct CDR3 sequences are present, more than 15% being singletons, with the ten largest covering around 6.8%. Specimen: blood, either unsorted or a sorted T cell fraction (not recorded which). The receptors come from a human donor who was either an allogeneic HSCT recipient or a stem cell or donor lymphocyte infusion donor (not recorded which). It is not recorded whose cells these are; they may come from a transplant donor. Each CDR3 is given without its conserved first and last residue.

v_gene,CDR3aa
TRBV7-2,ASSGRDTYEQF
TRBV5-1,ASSLGGGSNEKLF
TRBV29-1,SVIGRHKRERNTEAF
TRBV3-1,ASSHEVFNYGYT
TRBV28,ASSGQASLSYT
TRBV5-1,ASSFQDRGLIGAF
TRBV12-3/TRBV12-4,ASKSGGGTEAF
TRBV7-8,ASSSLRREEGMAYEQY
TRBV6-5,ASSWGQGWYEQY
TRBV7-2,ASSLEGGPRYEQY
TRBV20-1,SAVDSTISTDTQY
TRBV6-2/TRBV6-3,ASSYEGPANEAF
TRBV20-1,SARDHADTQY
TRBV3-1,ASSQDSGRAHEQY
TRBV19,ASSTYRDQPQH
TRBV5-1,ASSLAPSPTRAQY
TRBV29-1,SVEGDRGYGYT
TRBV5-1,ASSIGLGEAF
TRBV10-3,AISEPNGGGGYT
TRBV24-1,ATSDSSTDTQY
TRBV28,ASSLRHAEGQY
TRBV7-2,ASSLPGADTQY
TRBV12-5,ASGLVLPERLGAYEQY
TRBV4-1,ASSQVLSKNTEAF
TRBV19,ASSIPTVGHSLF
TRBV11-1,ASSLITGSGPDADTQY